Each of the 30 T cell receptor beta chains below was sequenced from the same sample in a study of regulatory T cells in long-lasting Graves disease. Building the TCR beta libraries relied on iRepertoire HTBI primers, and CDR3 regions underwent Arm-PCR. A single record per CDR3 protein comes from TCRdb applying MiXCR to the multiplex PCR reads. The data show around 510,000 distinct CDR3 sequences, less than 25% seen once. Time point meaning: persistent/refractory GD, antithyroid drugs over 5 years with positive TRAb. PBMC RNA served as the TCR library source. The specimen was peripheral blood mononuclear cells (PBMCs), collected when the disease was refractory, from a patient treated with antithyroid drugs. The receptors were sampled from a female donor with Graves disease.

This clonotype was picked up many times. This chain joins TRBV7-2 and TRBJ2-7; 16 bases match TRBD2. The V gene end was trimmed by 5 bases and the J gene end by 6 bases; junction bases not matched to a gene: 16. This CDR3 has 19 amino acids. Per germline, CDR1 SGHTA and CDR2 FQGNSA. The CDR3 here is CASSPPPGTSGRAHGEQYF. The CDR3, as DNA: TGTGCCAGCAGCCCTCCTCCCGGGACTAGCGGGAGGGCCCATGGCGAGCAGTACTTC.

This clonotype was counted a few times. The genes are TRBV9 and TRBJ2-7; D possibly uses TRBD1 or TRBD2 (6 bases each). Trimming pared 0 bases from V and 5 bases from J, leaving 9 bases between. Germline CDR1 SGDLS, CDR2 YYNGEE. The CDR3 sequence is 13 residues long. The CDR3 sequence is CASSVVGGHEQYF. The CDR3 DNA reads TGTGCCAGCAGCGTAGTCGGGGGCCACGAGCAGTACTTC. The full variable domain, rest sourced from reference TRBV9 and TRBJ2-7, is DSGVTQTPKHLITATGQRVTLRCSPRSGDLSVYWYQQSLDQGLQFLIQYYNGEERAKGNILERFSAQQFPDLHSELNLSSLELGDSALYFCASSVVGGHEQYFGPGTRLTVT.

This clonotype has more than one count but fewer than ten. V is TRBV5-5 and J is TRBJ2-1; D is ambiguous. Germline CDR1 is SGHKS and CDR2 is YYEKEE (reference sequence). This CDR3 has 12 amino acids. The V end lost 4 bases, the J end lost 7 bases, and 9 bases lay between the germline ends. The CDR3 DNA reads TGTGCCAGCAGCCCCCTCCCTAATGAGCAGTTCTTC. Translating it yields CASSPLPNEQFF.

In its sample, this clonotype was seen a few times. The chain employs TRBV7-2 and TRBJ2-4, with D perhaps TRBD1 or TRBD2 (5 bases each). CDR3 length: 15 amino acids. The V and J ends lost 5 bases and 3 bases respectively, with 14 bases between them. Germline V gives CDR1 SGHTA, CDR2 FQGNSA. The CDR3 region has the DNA TGTGCCAGCAGCAGGGGTCCCGGAGGCAAAAACATTCAGTACTTC. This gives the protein CASSRGPGGKNIQYF.

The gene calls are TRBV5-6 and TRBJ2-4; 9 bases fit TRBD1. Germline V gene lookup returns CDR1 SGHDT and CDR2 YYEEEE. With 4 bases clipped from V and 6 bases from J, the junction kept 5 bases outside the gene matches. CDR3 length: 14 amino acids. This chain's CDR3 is CASSPGQGSNIQYF. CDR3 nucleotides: TGTGCCAGCAGCCCGGGACAGGGTTCAAACATTCAGTACTTC.

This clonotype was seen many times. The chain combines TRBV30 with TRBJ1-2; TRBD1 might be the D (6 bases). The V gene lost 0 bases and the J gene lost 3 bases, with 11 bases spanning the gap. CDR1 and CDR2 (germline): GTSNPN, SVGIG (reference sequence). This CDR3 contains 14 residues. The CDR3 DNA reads TGTGCCTGGAGTGTAGGGGCAGGGGACTATGGCTACACCTTC. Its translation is CAWSVGAGDYGYTF.

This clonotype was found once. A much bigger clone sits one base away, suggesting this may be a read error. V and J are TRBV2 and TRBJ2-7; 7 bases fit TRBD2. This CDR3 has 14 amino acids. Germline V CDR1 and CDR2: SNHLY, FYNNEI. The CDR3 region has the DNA TGTACCAGCAGGGACTATACCTTGGGCTACGAGCAGTACTTC. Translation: CTSRDYTLGYEQYF. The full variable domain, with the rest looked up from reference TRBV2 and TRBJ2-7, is EPEVTQTPSHQVTQMGQEVILRCVPISNHLYFYWYRQILGQKVEFLVSFYNNEISEKSEIFDDQFSVERPDGSNFTLKIRSTKLEDSAMYFCTSRDYTLGYEQYFGPGTRLTVT.

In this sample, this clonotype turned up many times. DNA of the CDR3: TGTGCCACCCTTGGAGAAGAGACCCAGTACTTC. Its protein is CATLGEETQYF. V and J are TRBV10-3 and TRBJ2-5; D is unclear. The CDR3 runs to 11 residues. Per the germline V gene, CDR1 is ENHRY and CDR2 is SYGVKD. Trimming removed 10 bases at V and 3 bases at J, with 9 bases between.

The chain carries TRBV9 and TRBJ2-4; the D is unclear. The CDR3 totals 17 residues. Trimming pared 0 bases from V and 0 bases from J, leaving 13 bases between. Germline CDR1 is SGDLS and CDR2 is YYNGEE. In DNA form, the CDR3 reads TGTGCCAGCAGCGTAGTAACGGTTCCCCTAGCCAAAAACATTCAGTACTTC. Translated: CASSVVTVPLAKNIQYF.

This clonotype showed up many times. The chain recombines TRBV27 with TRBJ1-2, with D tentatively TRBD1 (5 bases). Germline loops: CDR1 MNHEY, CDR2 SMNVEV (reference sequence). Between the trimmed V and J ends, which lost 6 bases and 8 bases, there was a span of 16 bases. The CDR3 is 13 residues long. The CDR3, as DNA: TGTGCCAGCAGCCTAGGGGTAGTCGGGGGCTACACCTTC. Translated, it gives CASSLGVVGGYTF.

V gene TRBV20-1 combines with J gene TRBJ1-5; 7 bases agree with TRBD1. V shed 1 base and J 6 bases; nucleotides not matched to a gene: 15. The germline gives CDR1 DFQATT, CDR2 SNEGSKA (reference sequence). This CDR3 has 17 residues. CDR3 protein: CSARAPVGQGEGQPQHF. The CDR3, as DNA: TGCAGTGCTAGAGCCCCAGTAGGGCAGGGGGAAGGTCAGCCCCAGCATTTT.

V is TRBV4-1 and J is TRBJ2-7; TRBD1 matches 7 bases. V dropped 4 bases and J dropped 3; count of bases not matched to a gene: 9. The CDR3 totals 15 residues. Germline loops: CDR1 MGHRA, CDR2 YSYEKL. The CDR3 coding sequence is TGCGCCAGCAGCCGCCTACAGGGGTCTATCTACGAGCAGTACTTC. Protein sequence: CASSRLQGSIYEQYF.

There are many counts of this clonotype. The CDR3 spells CASSSISFYGYTF. The CDR3 DNA is TGTGCCAGCAGCTCGATCTCTTTCTATGGCTACACCTTC. J is TRBJ1-2 and V is TRBV11-2; D is undetermined. This CDR3 has 13 residues. Trimming pared 4 bases from V and 4 bases from J, leaving 10 bases between. Germline CDR1 SGHAT, CDR2 FQNNGV.

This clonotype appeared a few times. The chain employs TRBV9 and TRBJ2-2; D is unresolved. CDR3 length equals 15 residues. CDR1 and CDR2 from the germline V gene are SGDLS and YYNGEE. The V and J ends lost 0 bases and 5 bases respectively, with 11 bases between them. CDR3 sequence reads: CASSVEGRLTGELFF. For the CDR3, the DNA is TGTGCCAGCAGCGTAGAAGGTCGGCTGACCGGGGAGCTGTTTTTT.

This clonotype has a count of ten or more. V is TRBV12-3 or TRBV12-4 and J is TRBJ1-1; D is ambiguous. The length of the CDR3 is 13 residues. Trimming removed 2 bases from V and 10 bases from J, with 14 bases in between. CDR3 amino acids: CASSLRLQFTAFF. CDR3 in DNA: TGTGCCAGCAGTTTACGCTTACAGTTCACAGCTTTCTTT.

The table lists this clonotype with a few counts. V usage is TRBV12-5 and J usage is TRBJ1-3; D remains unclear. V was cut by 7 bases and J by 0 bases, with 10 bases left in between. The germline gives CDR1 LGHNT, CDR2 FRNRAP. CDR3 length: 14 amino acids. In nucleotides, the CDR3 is TGTGCTAGTGCCAGCTGGGGCTCTGGAAACACCATATATTTT. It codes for CASASWGSGNTIYF.

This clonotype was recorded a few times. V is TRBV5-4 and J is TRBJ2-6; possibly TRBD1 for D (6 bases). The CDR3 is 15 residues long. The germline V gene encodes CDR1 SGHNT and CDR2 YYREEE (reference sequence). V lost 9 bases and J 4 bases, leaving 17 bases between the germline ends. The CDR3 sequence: CATKPWGRGANVLTF. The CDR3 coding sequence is TGTGCCACGAAGCCGTGGGGGCGCGGGGCCAACGTCCTGACTTTC.

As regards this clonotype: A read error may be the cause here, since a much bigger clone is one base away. This chain's CDR3 is CASQVISGASQETQYF. In nucleotides, the CDR3 is TGTGCCAGCCAGGTCATCAGCGGGGCCTCCCAAGAGACCCAGTACTTC. V is TRBV6-1 and J is TRBJ2-5; 7 bases agree with TRBD2. The germline gives CDR1 MNHNS, CDR2 SASEGT. The CDR3 has 16 amino acids. The ends lost 8 bases at V and 1 base at J; junction bases unmatched: 13.

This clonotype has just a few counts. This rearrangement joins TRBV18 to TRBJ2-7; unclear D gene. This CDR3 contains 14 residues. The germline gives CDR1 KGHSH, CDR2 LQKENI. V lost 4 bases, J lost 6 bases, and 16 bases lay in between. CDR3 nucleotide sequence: TGTGCCAGCTCACAAAGGACGGACCGAGGCGAGCAGTACTTC. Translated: CASSQRTDRGEQYF.

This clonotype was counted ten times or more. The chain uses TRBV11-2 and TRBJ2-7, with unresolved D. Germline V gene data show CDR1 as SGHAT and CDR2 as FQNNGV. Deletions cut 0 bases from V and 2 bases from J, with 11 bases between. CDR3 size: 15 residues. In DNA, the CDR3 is TGTGCCAGCAGCTTAGATCTAGGGCAAGCCTACGAGCAGTACTTC. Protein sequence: CASSLDLGQAYEQYF.

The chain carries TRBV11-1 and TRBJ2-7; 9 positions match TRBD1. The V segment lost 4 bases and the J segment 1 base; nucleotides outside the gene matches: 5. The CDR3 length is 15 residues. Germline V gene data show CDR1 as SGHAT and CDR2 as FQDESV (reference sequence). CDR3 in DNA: TGTGCCAGCAGCTCCGCGGACAGGGGATCCTACGAGCAGTACTTC. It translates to CASSSADRGSYEQYF.

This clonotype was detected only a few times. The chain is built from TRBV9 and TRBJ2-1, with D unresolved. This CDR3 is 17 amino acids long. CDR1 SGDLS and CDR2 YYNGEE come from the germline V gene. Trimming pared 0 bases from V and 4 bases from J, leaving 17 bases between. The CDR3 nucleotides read TGTGCCAGCAGCGTAGCCAGCTTTTTTAGGCCTTACAATGAGCAGTTCTTC. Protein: CASSVASFFRPYNEQFF.

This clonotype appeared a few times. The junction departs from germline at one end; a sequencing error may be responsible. The CDR3 loop reads CASSDFDSGGELF. CDR3 DNA sequence: TGTGCCAGCAGTGACTTTGATTCGGGCGGTGAGCTCTTT. V is TRBV6-1 and J is TRBJ1-1; D uncertain. Germline values: CDR1 MNHNS, CDR2 SASEGT. The CDR3 spans 13 residues.

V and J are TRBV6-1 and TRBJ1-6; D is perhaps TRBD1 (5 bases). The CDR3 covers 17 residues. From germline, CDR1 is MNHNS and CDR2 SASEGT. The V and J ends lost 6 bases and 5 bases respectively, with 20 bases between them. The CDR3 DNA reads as TGTGCCAGCAGCCTAGGGACTTTTCGGTTGGATAATTCACCCCTCCACTTT. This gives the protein CASSLGTFRLDNSPLHF.

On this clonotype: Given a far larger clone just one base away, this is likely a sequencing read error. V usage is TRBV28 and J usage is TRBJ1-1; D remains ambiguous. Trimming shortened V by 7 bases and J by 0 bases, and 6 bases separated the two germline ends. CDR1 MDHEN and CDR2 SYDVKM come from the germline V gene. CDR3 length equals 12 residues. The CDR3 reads CASNSLNTEAFF. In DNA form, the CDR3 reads TGTGCCAGCAACTCGTTGAACACTGAAGCTTTCTTT. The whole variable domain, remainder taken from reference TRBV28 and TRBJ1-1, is DVKVTQSSRYLVKRTGEKVFLECVQDMDHENMFWYRQDPGLGLRLIYFSYDVKMKEKGDIPEGYSVSREKKERFSLILESASTNQTSMYLCASNSLNTEAFFGQGTRLTVV.

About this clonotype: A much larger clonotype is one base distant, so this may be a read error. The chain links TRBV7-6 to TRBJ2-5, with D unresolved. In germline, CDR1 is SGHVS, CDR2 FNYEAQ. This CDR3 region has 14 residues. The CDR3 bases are TGTACCAGCAGCTTATGCGGCGCCCAAGAGACCCAGTACTTC. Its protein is CTSSLCGAQETQYF.

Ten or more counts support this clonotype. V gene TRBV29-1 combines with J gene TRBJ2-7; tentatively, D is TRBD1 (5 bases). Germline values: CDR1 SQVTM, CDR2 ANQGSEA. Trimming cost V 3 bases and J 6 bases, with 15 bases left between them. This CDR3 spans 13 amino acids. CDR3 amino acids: CSVDVQGWGEQYF. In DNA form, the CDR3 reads TGCAGCGTTGATGTCCAGGGCTGGGGCGAGCAGTACTTC.

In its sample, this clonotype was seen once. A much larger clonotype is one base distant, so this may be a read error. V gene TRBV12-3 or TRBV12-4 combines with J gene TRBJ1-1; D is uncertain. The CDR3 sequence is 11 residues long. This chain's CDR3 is CVSSIGFEAFF. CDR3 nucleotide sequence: TGTGTCAGCAGTATAGGTTTTGAAGCTTTCTTT.

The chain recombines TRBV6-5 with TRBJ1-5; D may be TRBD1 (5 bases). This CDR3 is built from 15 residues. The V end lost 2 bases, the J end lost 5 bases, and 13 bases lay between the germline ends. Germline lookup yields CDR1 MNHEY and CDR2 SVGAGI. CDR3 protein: CASSYLSGGHQPQHF. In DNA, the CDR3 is TGTGCCAGCAGTTACCTATCCGGGGGACATCAGCCCCAGCATTTT.

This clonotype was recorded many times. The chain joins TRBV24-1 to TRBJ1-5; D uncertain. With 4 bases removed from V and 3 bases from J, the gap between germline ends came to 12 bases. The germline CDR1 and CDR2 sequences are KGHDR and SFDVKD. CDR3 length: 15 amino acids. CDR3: CATSDPSQINQPQHF. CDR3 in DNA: TGTGCCACCAGTGACCCCAGCCAGATCAATCAGCCCCAGCATTTT.